A selection of T cell receptor beta chains follows, all from one sample in a study of Graves' ophthalmopathy and Graves' hyperthyroidism. TCRdb itself ran the multiplex PCR reads through MiXCR, one entry per CDR3 protein. The sample consists of 650,000 to 800,000 distinct CDR3 sequences, more than 40% of them appearing once. Sequences were obtained from peripheral blood. The receptors here all came from an adult man with Graves' ophthalmopathy. The conserved cysteine and the conserved F or W are not part of the CDR3 here. The order of the fields is V gene, J gene, CDR3 length, CDR3 protein.

TRBV10-3,TRBJ2-2,14,AIRDRGLSNTGELF
TRBV11-1,TRBJ1-1,14,ASTPFGRALNTEAF
TRBV7-6,TRBJ2-7,13,ASSELGVDSYEQY
TRBV7-9,TRBJ2-3,10,ASSLTADTQY
TRBV25-1,TRBJ2-7,12,ASHRWDRVDEQY
TRBV29-1,TRBJ2-7,10,SSGPTIYEQY
TRBV2,TRBJ2-7,12,ASSLSGPYYEQY
TRBV7-9,TRBJ1-1,14,ASSLAAGGGNTEAF
TRBV14,TRBJ2-7,13,ASSQDIGSSYEQY
TRBV7-2,TRBJ1-1,12,ASSLQGALAEAF
TRBV7-8,TRBJ2-7,20,ASSPDHWGTGRTSGWPYEQY